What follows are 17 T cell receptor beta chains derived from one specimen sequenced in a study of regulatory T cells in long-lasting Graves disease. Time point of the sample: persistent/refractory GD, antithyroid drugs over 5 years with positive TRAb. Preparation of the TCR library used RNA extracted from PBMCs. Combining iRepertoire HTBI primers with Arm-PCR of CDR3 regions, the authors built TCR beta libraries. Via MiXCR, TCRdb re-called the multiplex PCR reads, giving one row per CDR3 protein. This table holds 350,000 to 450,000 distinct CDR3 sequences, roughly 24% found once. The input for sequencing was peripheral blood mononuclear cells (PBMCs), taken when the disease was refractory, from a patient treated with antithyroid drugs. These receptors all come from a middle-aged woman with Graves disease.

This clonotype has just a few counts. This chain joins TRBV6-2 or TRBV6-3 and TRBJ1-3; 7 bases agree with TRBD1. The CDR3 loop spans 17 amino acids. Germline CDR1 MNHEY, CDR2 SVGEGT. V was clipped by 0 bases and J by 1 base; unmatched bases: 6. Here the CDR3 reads CASSYSITGASGNTIYF. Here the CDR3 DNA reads TGTGCCAGCAGTTACTCGATAACAGGGGCGTCTGGAAACACCATATATTTT.

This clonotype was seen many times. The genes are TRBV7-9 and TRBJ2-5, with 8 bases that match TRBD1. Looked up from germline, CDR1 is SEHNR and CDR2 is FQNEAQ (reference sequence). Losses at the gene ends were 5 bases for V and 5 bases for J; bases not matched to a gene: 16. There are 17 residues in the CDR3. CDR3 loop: CASSQTSDRVVRETQYF. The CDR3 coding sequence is TGTGCCAGCAGCCAAACATCGGACAGGGTCGTACGGGAGACCCAGTACTTC.

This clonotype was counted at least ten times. The CDR3 loop is CASSLADSNSPLHF. The CDR3 DNA reads TGTGCCAGCAGCTTAGCAGACAGTAATTCACCCCTCCACTTT. This sequence joins TRBV11-2 and TRBJ1-6; possibly TRBD1 for D (5 bases). The germline V gene encodes CDR1 SGHAT and CDR2 FQNNGV. This CDR3 comprises 14 residues. Trimming stripped 1 base from V and 6 bases from J, with 7 bases between.

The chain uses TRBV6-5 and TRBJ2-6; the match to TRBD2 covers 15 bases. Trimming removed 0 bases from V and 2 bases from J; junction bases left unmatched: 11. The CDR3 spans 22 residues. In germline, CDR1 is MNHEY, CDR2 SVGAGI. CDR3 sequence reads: CASSYSKWTSGRVAPGANVLTF. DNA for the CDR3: TGTGCCAGCAGTTACTCGAAGTGGACTAGCGGGAGGGTAGCCCCTGGGGCCAACGTCCTGACTTTC.

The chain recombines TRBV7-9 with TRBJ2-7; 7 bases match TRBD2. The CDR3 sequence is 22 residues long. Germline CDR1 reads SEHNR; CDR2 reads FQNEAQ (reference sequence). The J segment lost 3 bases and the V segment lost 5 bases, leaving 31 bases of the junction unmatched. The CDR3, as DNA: TGTGCCAGCAGCCGGCGGGAGAGAGGACCGTTTCAAAGGGAAGTACGGGACTACGAGCAGTACTTC. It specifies CASSRRERGPFQREVRDYEQYF.

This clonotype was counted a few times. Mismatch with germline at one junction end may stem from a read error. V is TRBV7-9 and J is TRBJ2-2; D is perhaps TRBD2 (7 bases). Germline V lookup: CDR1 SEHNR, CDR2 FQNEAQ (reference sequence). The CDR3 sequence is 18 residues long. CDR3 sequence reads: CASRIAAVGGQNTEELFF. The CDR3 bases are TGTGCCAGCAGAATAGCCGCGGTCGGGGGGCAGAACACCGAGGAGCTGTTTTTT. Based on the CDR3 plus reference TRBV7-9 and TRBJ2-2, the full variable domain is DTGVSQNPRHKITKRGQNVTFRCDPISEHNRLYWYRQTLGQGPEFLTYFQNEAQLEKSRLLSDRFSAERPKGSFSTLEIQRTEQGDSAMYLCASRIAAVGGQNTEELFFGEGSRLTVL.

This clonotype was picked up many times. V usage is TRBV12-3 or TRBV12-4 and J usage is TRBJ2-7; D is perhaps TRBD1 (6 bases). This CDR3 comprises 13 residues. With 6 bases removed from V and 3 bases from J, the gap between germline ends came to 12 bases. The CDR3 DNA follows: TGTGCCAGCAGCCCGGGACATAACTACGAGCAGTACTTC. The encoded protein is CASSPGHNYEQYF.

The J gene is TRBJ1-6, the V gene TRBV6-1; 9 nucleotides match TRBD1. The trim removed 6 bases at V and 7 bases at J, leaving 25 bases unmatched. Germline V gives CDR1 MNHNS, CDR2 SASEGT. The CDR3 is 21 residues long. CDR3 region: CASSQIPGQGGLVVKNSPLHF. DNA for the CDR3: TGTGCCAGCAGCCAGATTCCGGGACAGGGTGGGTTAGTGGTGAAGAATTCACCCCTCCACTTT.

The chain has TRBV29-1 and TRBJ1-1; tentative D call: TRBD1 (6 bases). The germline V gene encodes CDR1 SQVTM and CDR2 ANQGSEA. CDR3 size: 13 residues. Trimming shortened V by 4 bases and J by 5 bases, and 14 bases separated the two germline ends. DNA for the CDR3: TGCAGCGTTGTGCCGGGGGCTTGGACTGAAGCTTTCTTT. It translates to CSVVPGAWTEAFF.

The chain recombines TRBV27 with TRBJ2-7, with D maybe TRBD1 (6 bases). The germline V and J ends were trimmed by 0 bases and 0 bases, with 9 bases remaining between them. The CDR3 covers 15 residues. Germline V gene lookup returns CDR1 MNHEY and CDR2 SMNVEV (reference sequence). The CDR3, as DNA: TGTGCCAGCAGTTTATCGGGACACTTCTCCTACGAGCAGTACTTC. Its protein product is CASSLSGHFSYEQYF.

CDR3 residues: CASTPGSSYNEQFF. The CDR3 DNA reads as TGTGCCAGCACTCCGGGGAGCTCCTACAATGAGCAGTTCTTC. The chain employs TRBV6-1 and TRBJ2-1, with D perhaps TRBD2 (5 bases). Trimming took off 7 bases at V and 0 bases at J, with 10 bases between the two ends. CDR1 is MNHNS and CDR2 is SASEGT in the germline V gene. The CDR3 length is 14 residues.

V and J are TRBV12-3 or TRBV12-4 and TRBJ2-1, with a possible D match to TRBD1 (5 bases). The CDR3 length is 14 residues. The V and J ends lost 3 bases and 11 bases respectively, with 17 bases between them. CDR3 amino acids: CASSFYQGTNKQFF. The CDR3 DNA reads TGTGCCAGCAGTTTTTACCAGGGAACGAATAAGCAGTTCTTC.

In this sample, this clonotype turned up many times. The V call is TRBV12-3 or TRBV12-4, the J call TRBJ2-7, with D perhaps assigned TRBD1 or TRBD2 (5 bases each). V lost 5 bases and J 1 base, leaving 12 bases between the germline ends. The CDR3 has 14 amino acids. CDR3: CASSRDAQSYEQYF. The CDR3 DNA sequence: TGTGCCAGCAGTCGGGACGCCCAGTCCTACGAGCAGTACTTC.

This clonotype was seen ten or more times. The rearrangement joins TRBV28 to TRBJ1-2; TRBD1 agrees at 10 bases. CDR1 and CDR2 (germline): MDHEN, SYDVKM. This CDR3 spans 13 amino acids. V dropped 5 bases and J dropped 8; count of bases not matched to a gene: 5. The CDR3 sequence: CASSTRTGGGYTF. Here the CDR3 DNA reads TGTGCCAGCAGTACGCGGACAGGGGGAGGCTACACCTTC.

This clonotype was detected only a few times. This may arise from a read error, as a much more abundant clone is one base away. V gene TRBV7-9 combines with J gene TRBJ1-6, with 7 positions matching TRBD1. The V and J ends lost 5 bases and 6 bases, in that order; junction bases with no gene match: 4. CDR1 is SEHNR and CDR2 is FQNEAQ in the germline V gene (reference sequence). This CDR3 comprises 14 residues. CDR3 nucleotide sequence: TGTGCCAGCAGCCCGGGACAGTCTAATTCACCCCTCCACTTT. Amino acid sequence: CASSPGQSNSPLHF.

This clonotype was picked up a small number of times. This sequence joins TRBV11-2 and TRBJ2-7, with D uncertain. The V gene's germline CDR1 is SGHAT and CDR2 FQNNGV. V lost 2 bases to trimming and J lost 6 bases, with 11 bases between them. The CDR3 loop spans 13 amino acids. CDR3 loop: CASSLTPGPEQYF. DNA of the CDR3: TGTGCCAGCAGCTTAACTCCGGGTCCCGAGCAGTACTTC.

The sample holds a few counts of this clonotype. Here the CDR3 reads CASSDLSREHEQYF. Here the CDR3 DNA reads TGTGCCAGCAGTGACCTCTCGAGGGAACACGAGCAGTACTTC. The V and J genes are TRBV25-1 and TRBJ2-7, with a possible D match to TRBD2 (5 bases). Germline V CDR1 and CDR2: MGHDK, SYGVNS. The V and J ends lost 3 bases and 5 bases respectively, with 14 bases between them. The CDR3 length is 14 residues.